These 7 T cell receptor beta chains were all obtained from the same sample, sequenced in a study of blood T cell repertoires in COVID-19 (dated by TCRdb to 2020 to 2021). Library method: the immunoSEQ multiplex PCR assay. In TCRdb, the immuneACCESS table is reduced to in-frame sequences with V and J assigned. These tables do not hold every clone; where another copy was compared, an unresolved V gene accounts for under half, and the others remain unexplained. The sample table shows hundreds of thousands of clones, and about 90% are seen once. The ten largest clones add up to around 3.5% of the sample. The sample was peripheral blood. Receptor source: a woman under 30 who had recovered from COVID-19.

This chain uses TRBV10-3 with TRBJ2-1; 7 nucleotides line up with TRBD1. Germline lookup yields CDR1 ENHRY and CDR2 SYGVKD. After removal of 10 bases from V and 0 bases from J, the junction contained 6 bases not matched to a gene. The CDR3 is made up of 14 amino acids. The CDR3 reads CATRGQSSYNEQFF. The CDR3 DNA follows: TGTGCCACCCGGGGACAGAGCTCCTACAATGAGCAGTTCTTC.

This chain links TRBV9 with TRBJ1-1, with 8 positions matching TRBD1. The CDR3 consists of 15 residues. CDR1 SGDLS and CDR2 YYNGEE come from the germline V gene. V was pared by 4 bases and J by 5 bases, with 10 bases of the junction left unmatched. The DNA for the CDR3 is TGTGCCAGCAGCCCCGGTCAGGGGGCGGAGACTGAAGCTTTCTTT. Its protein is CASSPGQGAETEAFF.

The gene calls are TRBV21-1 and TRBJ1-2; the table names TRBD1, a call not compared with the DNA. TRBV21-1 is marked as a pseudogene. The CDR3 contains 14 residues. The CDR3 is CASSWAGALVCYTF. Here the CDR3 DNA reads TGTGCCAGCAGCTGGGCAGGGGCCCTAGTTTGCTACACCTTC.

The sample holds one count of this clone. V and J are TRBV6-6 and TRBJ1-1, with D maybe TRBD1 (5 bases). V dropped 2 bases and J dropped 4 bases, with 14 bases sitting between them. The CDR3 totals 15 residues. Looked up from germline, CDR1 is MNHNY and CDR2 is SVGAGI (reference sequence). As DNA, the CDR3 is TGTGCCAGCAGTTACCCCGGGGGGGGGACCACTGAAGCTTTCTTT. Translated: CASSYPGGGTTEAFF.

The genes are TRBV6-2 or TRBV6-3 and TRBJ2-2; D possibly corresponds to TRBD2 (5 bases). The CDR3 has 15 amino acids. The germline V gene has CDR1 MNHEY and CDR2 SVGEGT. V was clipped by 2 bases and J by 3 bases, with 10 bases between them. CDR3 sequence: CASSYIAGHTGELFF. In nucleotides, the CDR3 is TGTGCCAGCAGTTACATTGCGGGTCACACCGGGGAGCTGTTTTTT.

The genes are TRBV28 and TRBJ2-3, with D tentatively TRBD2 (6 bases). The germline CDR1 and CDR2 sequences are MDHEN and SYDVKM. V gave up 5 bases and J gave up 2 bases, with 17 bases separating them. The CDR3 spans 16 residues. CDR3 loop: CASSESRGLYTDTQYF. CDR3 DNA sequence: TGTGCCAGCAGTGAATCAAGGGGACTTTACACAGATACGCAGTATTTT.

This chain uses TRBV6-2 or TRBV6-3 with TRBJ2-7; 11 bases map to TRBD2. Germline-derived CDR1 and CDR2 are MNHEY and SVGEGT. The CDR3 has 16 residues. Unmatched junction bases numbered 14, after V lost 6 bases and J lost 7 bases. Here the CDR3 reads CASSPLGLAGNLEQYV. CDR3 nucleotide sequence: TGTGCCAGCAGCCCACTCGGACTAGCGGGCAATTTAGAGCAGTACGTC.